The 27 T cell receptor beta chains in this list originate from one sample, sequenced in a study of Ad26.COV2.S vaccination and SARS-CoV-2 variants. The protocol was immunoSEQ multiplex PCR, while the TCRdb copy is restricted to in-frame clones and leaves out a portion. The sample consists of just over 350,000 clones, about 91% of them appearing once. This sample comprised peripheral blood, obtained after recovery from COVID-19. The receptors come from a human donor who had recovered from COVID-19.

J is TRBJ2-1 and V is TRBV27, with D maybe TRBD1 (6 bases). CDR1 is MNHEY, CDR2 SMNVEV, per germline (reference sequence). The germline V and J ends were trimmed by 2 bases and 10 bases, with 24 bases remaining between them. CDR3 size: 17 residues. The CDR3 nucleotides are TGTGCCAGCAGTTTACTCCCCGGACAGAGCCCTGCGCGGGAGCAGTTCTTC. This gives the protein CASSLLPGQSPAREQFF.

The chain is built from TRBV19 and TRBJ1-4; no firm D call. The CDR3 runs to 13 residues. Per germline, CDR1 LNHDA and CDR2 SQIVND (reference sequence). V was trimmed by 5 bases and J by 8 bases, leaving 12 bases between them. The chain's CDR3 is CASSFGVGEKLFF. CDR3 sequence (DNA): TGTGCCAGTAGTTTCGGGGTGGGGGAAAAACTGTTTTTT.

The J gene is TRBJ1-2, the V gene TRBV6-1; D gene ambiguous. The germline V gene has CDR1 MNHNS and CDR2 SASEGT. This CDR3 contains 12 residues. Trimming removed 2 bases from V and 8 bases from J, with 9 bases in between. The CDR3 region has the DNA TGTGCCAGCAGTGAATACGCAGGCGGCTACACCTTC. The encoded protein is CASSEYAGGYTF.

The chain links TRBV18 to TRBJ2-3; D not certain. This CDR3 is built from 16 residues. V gave up 0 bases and J gave up 1 base, with 11 bases separating them. The germline CDR1 and CDR2 sequences are KGHSH and LQKENI. The CDR3 protein is CASSPPNPRGTDTQYF. DNA of the CDR3: TGTGCCAGCTCACCACCGAACCCTAGAGGCACAGATACGCAGTATTTT.

The J gene is TRBJ1-1, the V gene TRBV27; D is unclear. V lost 3 bases to trimming and J lost 0 bases, with 5 bases between them. Germline CDR1 and CDR2: MNHEY and SMNVEV (reference sequence). The length of the CDR3 is 13 residues. The CDR3 sequence is CASSLGLNTEAFF. CDR3 sequence (DNA): TGTGCCAGCAGTTTGGGGTTGAACACTGAAGCTTTCTTT.

The chain recombines TRBV20-1 with TRBJ1-2, with a weak D call TRBD1 (5 bases). Trimming stripped 3 bases from V and 7 bases from J, with 12 bases between. Germline-derived CDR1 and CDR2 are DFQATT and SNEGSKA (reference sequence). This CDR3 has 12 residues. The CDR3 protein is CSASVQVFGYTF. CDR3 nucleotide sequence: TGCAGTGCTAGTGTACAGGTTTTTGGCTACACCTTC.

This chain connects TRBV9 to TRBJ2-7; no definite D call. The CDR3 extends over 14 amino acids. Germline V gives CDR1 SGDLS, CDR2 YYNGEE. Trimming stripped 2 bases from V and 0 bases from J, with 9 bases between. The CDR3 loop reads CASSVRLGSYEQYF. CDR3 DNA: TGTGCCAGCAGCGTCCGCCTAGGCTCCTACGAGCAGTACTTC.

This sequence joins TRBV4-1 and TRBJ1-2, with 9 bases identical to TRBD1. Germline CDR1 and CDR2: MGHRA and YSYEKL. This CDR3 has 15 residues. Germline trimming cut 6 bases from V and 3 bases from J; bases unmatched to any gene: 8. The CDR3 reads CASSIPGQGHYGYTF. Written as DNA, the CDR3 is TGCGCCAGCAGTATACCGGGACAGGGACACTATGGCTACACCTTC.

This chain links TRBV6-2 or TRBV6-3 with TRBJ2-1; D call uncertain. This CDR3 comprises 15 residues. Looked up from germline, CDR1 is MNHEY and CDR2 is SVGEGT. The V end lost 8 bases, the J end lost 0 bases, and 14 bases lay between the germline ends. This CDR3 is CASGSIAYSYNEQFF. DNA for the CDR3: TGTGCCAGCGGTTCCATAGCCTACTCCTACAATGAGCAGTTCTTC.

The rearrangement uses TRBV7-9 and TRBJ1-2; TRBD1 is a possible D gene (5 bases). The V gene's germline CDR1 is SEHNR and CDR2 FQNEAQ (reference sequence). Trimming cost V 2 bases and J 2 bases, with 12 bases left between them. This CDR3 is 15 amino acids long. The CDR3 protein is CASSLRRGTNYGYTF. For the CDR3, the DNA is TGTGCCAGCAGCTTACGTCGGGGGACGAACTATGGCTACACCTTC. Together with reference TRBV7-9 and TRBJ1-2, the CDR3 gives the full variable domain: DTGVSQNPRHKITKRGQNVTFRCDPISEHNRLYWYRQTLGQGPEFLTYFQNEAQLEKSRLLSDRFSAERPKGSFSTLEIQRTEQGDSAMYLCASSLRRGTNYGYTFGSGTRLTVV.

This chain uses TRBV2 with TRBJ1-6; D might be TRBD1 (6 bases). Trimming took off 5 bases at V and 6 bases at J, with 17 bases between the two ends. Germline V lookup: CDR1 SNHLY, CDR2 FYNNEI. CDR3 length: 16 amino acids. This CDR3 reads CASSPAPGQPNSPLHF. The CDR3 DNA is TGTGCCAGCAGTCCTGCTCCTGGACAGCCTAATTCACCCCTCCACTTT.

This sequence joins TRBV6-6 and TRBJ1-5; a weak D match, TRBD1 (6 bases). V dropped 0 bases and J dropped 4 bases, with 13 bases sitting between them. From germline, CDR1 is MNHNY and CDR2 SVGAGI (reference sequence). The CDR3 spans 16 residues. The CDR3, as DNA: TGTGCCAGCAGTTACTCCGGGGGCCGAGGTAATCAGCCCCAGCATTTT. As protein: CASSYSGGRGNQPQHF.

The rearrangement links TRBV4-1 to TRBJ2-1; tentatively, D is TRBD1 (6 bases). Looked up from germline, CDR1 is MGHRA and CDR2 is YSYEKL. Trimming took off 2 bases at V and 0 bases at J, with 11 bases between the two ends. The CDR3 runs to 16 residues. The CDR3 bases are TGCGCCAGCAGCCAACGGACAGCAGGCTCCTACAATGAGCAGTTCTTC. Its protein product is CASSQRTAGSYNEQFF.

This chain joins TRBV7-9 and TRBJ1-3, with D tentatively TRBD1 (6 bases). The CDR3 is made up of 15 amino acids. The germline V gene encodes CDR1 SEHNR and CDR2 FQNEAQ (reference sequence). Between the trimmed V and J ends, which lost 5 bases and 0 bases, there was a span of 11 bases. The CDR3 DNA reads TGTGCCAGCAGCCGCGACAGGAGCTCTGGAAACACCATATATTTT. It translates to CASSRDRSSGNTIYF.

V gene TRBV9 combines with J gene TRBJ1-1; no clear D gene. Germline V CDR1 and CDR2: SGDLS, YYNGEE. This CDR3 contains 12 residues. Trimming took 4 bases from V and 3 from J, leaving 7 bases between them. In DNA form, the CDR3 reads TGTGCCAGCAGCCCCGGGGACACTGAAGCTTTCTTT. Translation gives CASSPGDTEAFF.

Concerning this clone: The same CDR3 is also encoded by other DNA sequences in this sample. V usage is TRBV5-5 and J usage is TRBJ2-7, with unresolved D. V dropped 4 bases and J dropped 5 bases, with 10 bases sitting between them. This CDR3 contains 12 residues. Germline CDR1 and CDR2: SGHKS and YYEKEE (reference sequence). CDR3 nucleotides: TGTGCCAGCAGCCTGGTCGGTGACGAGCAGTACTTC. Its protein is CASSLVGDEQYF.

This sequence joins TRBV11-2 and TRBJ1-4, with D tentatively TRBD1 (5 bases). Germline CDR1 reads SGHAT; CDR2 reads FQNNGV. With 3 bases removed from V and 7 bases from J, the gap between germline ends came to 18 bases. CDR3 length equals 16 residues. The CDR3: CASSLMVRPGGEKLFF. CDR3 bases: TGTGCCAGCAGCTTGATGGTACGACCGGGGGGTGAAAAACTGTTTTTT.

The CDR3 nucleotides read TGTGCCAGCAGCCTCTCGGCGACGGGAACTAACTATGGCTACACCTTC. Translating gives CASSLSATGTNYGYTF. This chain uses TRBV3-1 (or the pseudogene TRBV3-2) with TRBJ1-2, with D unresolved. CDR1 and CDR2 from the germline V gene are LGHDT and YNNKEL (reference sequence). Trimming shortened V by 4 bases and J by 0 bases, and 15 bases separated the two germline ends. The CDR3 consists of 16 residues.

The V call is TRBV9, the J call TRBJ1-3; D is unresolved. Germline CDR1 SGDLS, CDR2 YYNGEE. V lost 0 bases and J 0 bases, leaving 7 bases between the germline ends. The CDR3 runs 15 residues. CDR3 in amino acids: CASSVDALSGNTIYF. The CDR3 region has the DNA TGTGCCAGCAGCGTAGATGCGCTCTCTGGAAACACCATATATTTT.

The chain uses TRBV6-5 and TRBJ1-5, with 7 bases matching TRBD1. CDR1 and CDR2 (germline): MNHEY, SVGAGI. After removal of 6 bases from V and 5 bases from J, the junction contained 10 bases not matched to a gene. The CDR3 has 15 amino acids. Written as DNA, the CDR3 is TGTGCCAGCAGAGCCCGACAGGGTGGAGATCAGCCCCAGCATTTT. Residues: CASRARQGGDQPQHF.

The chain joins TRBV5-4 to TRBJ1-1, with D unresolved. V lost 3 bases to trimming and J lost 7 bases, with 13 bases between them. The V gene's germline CDR1 is SGHNT and CDR2 YYREEE (reference sequence). The CDR3 has 13 residues. The CDR3 nucleotides read TGTGCCAGCAGCTCCCCCGTTAGAGATGAAGCTTTCTTT. Its protein is CASSSPVRDEAFF.

The J gene is TRBJ2-6, the V gene TRBV11-2, with TRBD2 matching 8 bases. This CDR3 has 17 amino acids. The J segment lost 0 bases and the V segment lost 8 bases, leaving 9 bases of the junction unmatched. CDR1 is SGHAT, CDR2 FQNNGV, per germline. CDR3 in DNA: TGTGCCAGCCTTACTAGCGGTGCCCGCTCTGGGGCCAACGTCCTGACTTTC. Translation: CASLTSGARSGANVLTF.

This chain connects TRBV5-5 to TRBJ2-2; D is ambiguous. The CDR3 is 15 amino acids. V lost 2 bases to trimming and J lost 5 bases, with 13 bases between them. Germline loops: CDR1 SGHKS, CDR2 YYEKEE (reference sequence). The CDR3 DNA sequence: TGTGCCAGCAGCTTAACCGGGCCCCGTACCGGGGAGCTGTTTTTT. Protein: CASSLTGPRTGELFF.

The chain combines TRBV6-5 with TRBJ2-2; D possibly corresponds to TRBD2 (7 bases). Per the germline V gene, CDR1 is MNHEY and CDR2 is SVGAGI. The CDR3 covers 15 residues. Trimming shortened V by 6 bases and J by 5 bases, and 16 bases separated the two germline ends. CDR3 bases: TGTGCCAGCAGAGAGGGGGGGATCAAGACCGGGGAGCTGTTTTTT. Translated, it gives CASREGGIKTGELFF.

The chain uses TRBV7-9 and TRBJ1-2; the D gene is possibly TRBD1 (6 bases). Per the germline V gene, CDR1 is SEHNR and CDR2 is FQNEAQ (reference sequence). V dropped 8 bases and J dropped 4 bases, with 17 bases sitting between them. The CDR3 runs to 14 residues. The chain's CDR3 is CASSPQGRSYGYTF. CDR3 sequence (DNA): TGTGCCAGCTCCCCCCAGGGGCGAAGCTATGGCTACACCTTC.

This sequence joins TRBV27 and TRBJ2-1; TRBD2 matches at 8 bases. Germline lookup yields CDR1 MNHEY and CDR2 SMNVEV (reference sequence). J gave up 2 bases and V 5 bases, and 2 bases lay outside the gene matches. This CDR3 has 14 amino acids. CDR3 sequence reads: CASSLAGTYNEQFF. In DNA form, the CDR3 reads TGTGCCAGCAGTCTAGCGGGTACCTACAATGAGCAGTTCTTC.

The chain links TRBV7-2 to TRBJ1-2, with D maybe TRBD1 (5 bases). V dropped 2 bases and J dropped 3 bases, with 16 bases sitting between them. Germline CDR1 is SGHTA and CDR2 is FQGNSA. This CDR3 is built from 16 residues. CDR3 nucleotide sequence: TGTGCCAGCAGCTTATTATACAGGACTGCACACTATGGCTACACCTTC. It encodes CASSLLYRTAHYGYTF.